Sequencing of this TCR beta chain was carried out in a study of Ad26.COV2.S vaccination and SARS-CoV-2 variants. Whole-study findings and limits: Substantial breadth in spike-specific CD8+ and CD4+ T cell responses was reportedly seen after vaccination.

Germline CDR1 is MGHRA and CDR2 is YSYEKL. The CDR3 loop spans 17 amino acids. The germline V and J ends were trimmed by 2 bases and 3 bases, with 16 bases remaining between them. Stated treatment: approximately 18 received Ad26.COV2.S at low or high dose, single or two shots; roughly five received placebo; per-sample allocation not given. The investigators took samples on day 63 after the first vaccine or placebo injection. Regarding this clone: The antigen remains unidentified.

Measured with immunoSEQ multiplex PCR; TCRdb has only the in-frame clones, and not every one. The sample has 320,000 or so clones, almost 90% seen once. The source is a person aged 18 to 59 who received the Ad26.COV2.S COVID-19 vaccine or a placebo. This specimen consisted of peripheral blood, obtained in a trial of Ad26.COV2.S vaccine versus placebo. V usage is TRBV4-1 and J usage is TRBJ2-2; D ambiguous. CDR3 in DNA: TGCGCCAGCAGCCAATTCGCCAGTGGGCGCCACACCGGGGAGCTGTTTTTT. Amino acid sequence: CASSQFASGRHTGELFF.